This T cell receptor beta chain was identified during a study of response to subunit inactivated influenza vaccine. Trimming left V 4 bases short and J 0 bases short, with 16 bases between. Germline-derived CDR1 and CDR2 are MNHEY and SVGAGI. The CDR3 has 18 residues. In TCRdb, the RT-PCR reads were re-called with MiXCR into one record per CDR3 protein. The table lists approximately 500,000 distinct CDR3 sequences, approximately 24% of them singletons. This sample also belongs to another study, concerning T cells expressing NK-cell markers. That publication notes: Scientists made TCR beta cDNA using 5'RACE template switching with UMIs.

The sequence was collected from a man between 50 and 59 years old who received an inactivated influenza vaccine. Sequencing was performed on CD4+ T cells sorted from PBMCs, taken 12 days after vaccination. This rearrangement joins TRBV6-5 to TRBJ2-6; D assignment may be TRBD1 or TRBD2 (6 bases each). The CDR3 coding sequence is TGTGCCAGCAGTTCTCCCTTACAGGGACTCTCTGGGGCCAACGTCCTGACTTTC. It translates to CASSSPLQGLSGANVLTF.